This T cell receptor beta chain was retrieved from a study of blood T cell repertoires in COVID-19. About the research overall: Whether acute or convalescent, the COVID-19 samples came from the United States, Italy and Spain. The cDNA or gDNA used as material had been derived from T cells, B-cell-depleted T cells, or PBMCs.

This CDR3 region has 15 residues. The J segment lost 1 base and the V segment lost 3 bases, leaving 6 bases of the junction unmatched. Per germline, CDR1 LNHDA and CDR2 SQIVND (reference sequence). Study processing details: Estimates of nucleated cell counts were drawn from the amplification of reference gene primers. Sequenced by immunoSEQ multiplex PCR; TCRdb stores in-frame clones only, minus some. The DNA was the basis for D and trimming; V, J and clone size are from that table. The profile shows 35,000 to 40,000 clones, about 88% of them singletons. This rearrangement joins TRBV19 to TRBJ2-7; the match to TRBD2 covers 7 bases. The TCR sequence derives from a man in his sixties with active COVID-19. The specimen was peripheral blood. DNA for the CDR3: TGTGCCAGTAGTATGGGGGGGATGAGTTCCTACGAGCAGTACTTC. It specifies CASSMGGMSSYEQYF.